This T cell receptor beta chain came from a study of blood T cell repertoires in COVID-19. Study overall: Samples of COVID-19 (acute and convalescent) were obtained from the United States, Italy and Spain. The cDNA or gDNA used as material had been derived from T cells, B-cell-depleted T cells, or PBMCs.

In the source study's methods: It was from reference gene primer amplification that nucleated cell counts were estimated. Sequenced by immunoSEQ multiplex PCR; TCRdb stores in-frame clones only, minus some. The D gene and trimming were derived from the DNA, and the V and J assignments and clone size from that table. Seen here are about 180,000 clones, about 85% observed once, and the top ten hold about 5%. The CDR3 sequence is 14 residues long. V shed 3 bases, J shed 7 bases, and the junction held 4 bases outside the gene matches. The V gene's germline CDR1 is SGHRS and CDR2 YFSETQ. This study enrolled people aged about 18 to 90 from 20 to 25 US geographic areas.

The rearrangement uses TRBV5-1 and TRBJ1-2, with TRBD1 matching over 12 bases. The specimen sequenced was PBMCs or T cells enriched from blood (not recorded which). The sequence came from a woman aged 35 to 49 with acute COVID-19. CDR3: CASSSGQGALGYTF. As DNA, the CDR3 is TGCGCCAGCAGCTCGGGACAGGGGGCGCTTGGCTACACCTTC.